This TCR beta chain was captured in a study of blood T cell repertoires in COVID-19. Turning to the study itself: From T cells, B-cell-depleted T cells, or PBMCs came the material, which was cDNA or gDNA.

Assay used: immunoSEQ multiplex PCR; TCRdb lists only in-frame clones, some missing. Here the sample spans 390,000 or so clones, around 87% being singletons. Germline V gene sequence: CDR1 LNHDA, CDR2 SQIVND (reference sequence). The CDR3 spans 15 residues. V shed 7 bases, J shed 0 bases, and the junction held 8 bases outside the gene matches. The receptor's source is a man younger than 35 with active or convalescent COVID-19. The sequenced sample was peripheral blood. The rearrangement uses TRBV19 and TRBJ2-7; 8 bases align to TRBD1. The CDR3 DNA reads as TGTGCCAGTACCCTCGGGACAGGAAACTCCTACGAGCAGTACTTC. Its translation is CASTLGTGNSYEQYF.